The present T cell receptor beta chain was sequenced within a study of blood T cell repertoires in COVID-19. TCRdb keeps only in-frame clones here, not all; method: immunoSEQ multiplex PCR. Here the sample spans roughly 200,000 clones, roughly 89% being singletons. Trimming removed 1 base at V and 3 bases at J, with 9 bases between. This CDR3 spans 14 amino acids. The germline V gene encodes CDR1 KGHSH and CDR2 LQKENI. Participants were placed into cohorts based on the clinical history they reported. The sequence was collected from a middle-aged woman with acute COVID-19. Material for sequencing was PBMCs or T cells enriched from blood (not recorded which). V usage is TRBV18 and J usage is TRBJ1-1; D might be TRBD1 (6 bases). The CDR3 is CASSPQGGDTEAFF. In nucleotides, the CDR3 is TGTGCCAGCTCACCACAGGGGGGGGACACTGAAGCTTTCTTT.